Sequencing of this TCR beta chain was carried out in a study of shared clonotypes between healthy human individuals (dated by TCRdb to 2020 to 2021). In terms of the full investigation: The cohort included three men and a couple of women between 18 and 49 years of age. For each donor, CD4 naive and CD4 memory were each given three plates, CD8 naive was given two plates, and CD8 memory was given one plate. To estimate repertoire size and how much clonotype sharing occurs between individuals, the study deeply sequenced the blood TCR repertoires of roughly 5 healthy adults. To increase sequencing depth and limit assay-specific biases, TCR repertoire library preparation and sequencing were carried out by different laboratories using diverse techniques. Between about 0.85 and 8.9 billion PBMCs per donor were obtained by leukapheresis.

The donors were healthy, HIV-negative adults with no recently reported acute infections or vaccinations. All donors were Caucasian adults living in Nashville, Tennessee, USA. CD4+ T cells were enriched by magnetic negative selection; naive cells were then positively selected on CD45RA, and the negative fraction formed the memory subset. Blood was obtained by leukapheresis, after which PBMCs were separated by Ficoll-Histopaque density gradient centrifugation and cryopreserved in liquid nitrogen vapor phase. Analytical flow cytometry was used to check the purity and quantity of each magnetically sorted T cell population. From each sorted fraction, genomic DNA was isolated and quantified by UV absorbance on a Nanodrop 2000c. On this clone: Its recognized antigen is unknown. No much larger clone exists at a distance of one base, and base qualities are not known.

Summary of the overall study and its limitations: Sampling was restricted to blood, and TCR repertoires in tissues likely differ from the TCR repertoires found in blood. Compared with non-shared clonotypes, the clonotypes found in all four sorted-subset donors had higher generation probabilities. Incomplete sequencing was indicated by rarefaction of sorted-subset datasets, despite the large sequencing depth. Because the study included a small number of donors, the genetic and exposure-history diversity represented was limited. Pairwise subsampling indicated that sequencing depth was expected to affect the degree of clonotype sharing among donors. Estimated clonotype richness was generally larger for naive than for memory subsets. Approximately 4.8% of naive CD4, 3.5% of naive CD8, 2.3% of memory CD4, and about 0.4% of memory CD8 clonotypes were shared across several donors.

Including the terminal cysteine and phenylalanine, the CDR3 comprises 15 residues. CDR3 DNA only is kept here, 45 bases in frame from base 1. Relative to germline, V is missing 0 bases and J is missing 4 bases, with 4 bases of the junction outside any gene match. CDR1 and CDR2 are drawn from the germline V gene: SGHRS, YFSETQ. Using the deep immunoSEQ assay, TCR CDR3 regions were amplified from genomic DNA by multiplex PCR. Extracted genomic DNA from each cell subset was distributed evenly across all wells of several immunoSEQ 96-well plates, and each plate was treated as a replicate. For sorted subsets, roughly 200 ng of genomic DNA, equivalent to around 29,000 T cell genomes, went into each replicate PCR. Purified libraries were quantified with a Qubit 3.0 fluorometer, sized on a Bioanalyzer 2100, and re-quantified with the KAPA Library Quantification kit. Every immunoSEQ 96-well plate was sequenced on a separate single-read 150-cycle Illumina NextSeq 550 flow cell. The original pipeline was this. The immunoSEQ output contained only junctional sequences without quality scores, so filtering could not match that applied to full-length reads. Sequences were annotated with PyIR, a Python wrapper for IgBLAST v1.9, using IMGT germline references to assign V/J genes and CDR3. Any read was removed if the V/J assignment was weak (E-value above 1e-6), the CDR3 was missing, or the read contained stop codons, out-of-frame junctions, or ambiguous translated residues. A V3J clonotype was defined by an identical inferred V gene, J gene, and CDR3 amino acid sequence. To compute the percentage overlap between repertoires, the number of shared unique clonotypes was divided by the size of the smaller repertoire. RTK rarefaction, the Chao1 estimator, and Recon v2.1 estimates of unobserved clonotypes were used to assess repertoire richness. OLGA was used to compute generation probabilities for all TCRbeta clonotypes that the gDNA method yielded from a handful of donors. Drawn from immuneACCESS, this table holds only the in-frame rearrangements with V and J called that TCRdb kept. Clones are partly lost; checked studies trace under half to an unresolved V gene and leave the rest unexplained. The V and J calls and clone size are taken from that table; D and trimming were inferred from the DNA. Counted in this sample were over 2 million clones; 85% to 95% of them appeared once. 0.1% to 0.15% of the sample rests with the top ten.

The rearrangement joined TRBV5-1 to TRBJ2-5, with 9 bases in between that match TRBD2. The sample consisted of naive CD4+ T cells sorted from blood. The cell subset or site label, as the study defines it: CD45RA+ positively selected. The sequence came from a man between 18 and 29 years old in good health. The sequence in DNA is TGCGCCAGCAGCTTGGATGTAGCGGGAGTAGAGACCCAGTACTTC. This yields the protein CASSLDVAGVETQYF. Here the CDR3 is joined to the reference TRBV5-1 and TRBJ2-5 genes, and the full variable domain is: KAGVTQTPRYLIKTRGQQVTLSCSPISGHRSVSWYQQTPGQGLQFLFEYFSETQRNKGNFPGRFSGRQFSNSRSEMNVSTLELGDSALYLCASSLDVAGVETQYFGPGTRLLVL.